Here is one TCR beta chain with its context. This CDR3 spans 14 amino acids. CDR1 is MNHEY, CDR2 SMNVEV, per germline (reference sequence). V lost 5 bases and J lost 7; bases outside the gene matches: 11. Data came from immunoSEQ multiplex PCR; TCRdb stores just in-frame clones and leaves some out. Among approximately 100,000 clones listed, about 89% were seen once. This record comes from a study of T cell changes during pregnancy in multiple sclerosis. The V and J genes are TRBV27 and TRBJ2-7; 7 bases match TRBD1. This TCR was sampled from a female donor with multiple sclerosis, enrolled in a pregnancy study. This material consisted of peripheral blood, taken after pregnancy. CDR3 loop: CASSDRVLYEEQYF. CDR3 nucleotides: TGTGCCAGCAGTGACAGGGTCCTCTACGAGGAGCAGTACTTC.